This T cell receptor (beta chain) was identified in a study of shared clonotypes between healthy human individuals. Study summary: Three plates were used per donor for CD4 naive, three for CD4 memory, two for CD8 naive and one for CD8 memory.

V was shortened by 0 bases and J by 7 bases, with 11 bases between the two germline ends. In germline, CDR1 is SGHRS, CDR2 YFSETQ. The CDR3 covers 14 residues. The study's findings and limits: Rarefaction demonstrated incomplete sorted-subset sequencing despite large depth. The naive CD4 repertoires of a few donors were compared, and around 5% of clonotypes were shared. The small donor group covered limited genetic and exposure diversity.

For this clone: The antigen remains unidentified.

Sequenced by immunoSEQ multiplex PCR; TCRdb stores in-frame clones only, minus some. The sample shows 1.5 million to 2.5 million clones, about 95% of them seen only once. The naive CD8 subset, CD45RO-negative cells positively selected for CCR7, excluded terminally differentiated effector memory CD45RA+ cells. The V gene is TRBV5-1, the J gene TRBJ2-1, with TRBD1 as a possible D gene (6 bases). The source of this sequence is a man aged 18 to 35 in good health. The material sequenced was naive CD8+ T cells sorted from blood. This CDR3 is CASSLAGAENEQFF. CDR3 nucleotide sequence: TGCGCCAGCAGCTTGGCAGGGGCGGAAAATGAGCAGTTCTTC. The whole variable domain, remainder taken from reference TRBV5-1 and TRBJ2-1, is KAGVTQTPRYLIKTRGQQVTLSCSPISGHRSVSWYQQTPGQGLQFLFEYFSETQRNKGNFPGRFSGRQFSNSRSEMNVSTLELGDSALYLCASSLAGAENEQFFGPGTRLTVL.